A selection of T cell receptor beta chains follows, all from one sample in a study of cytomegalovirus exposure and HLA in healthy donors. TCRdb keeps only in-frame clones here, not all; method: immunoSEQ multiplex PCR. Among roughly 67,000 clones listed, around 90% were seen once. The sequencing input was PBMCs. These receptors originate from a man younger than 30 in good health and CMV-seronegative. Each CDR3 is given with its conserved first and last residue. D genes are given only for firm matches. Size is stated for part of the rows, as once, few or many counts, or as a class when the clone is expanded.

size: once; V: TRBV15; J: TRBJ2-7; D: TRBD2; CDR3: CATSRAGLAGIYEQYF; DNA: TGTGCCACCAGCAGAGCTGGGCTAGCGGGAATCTACGAGCAGTACTTC
size: NA; V: TRBV11-1; J: TRBJ2-1; D: TRBD2; CDR3: CASSHSLGNSGRGNEQFF; DNA: TGTGCCAGCAGCCACAGCCTTGGGAATAGCGGGAGGGGGAATGAGCAGTTCTTC
size: NA; V: TRBV5-5; J: TRBJ1-1; D: TRBD1; CDR3: CASVRQGGRAAFF; DNA: TGTGCCAGCGTCAGACAAGGGGGCAGAGCTGCTTTCTTT
size: NA; V: TRBV28; J: TRBJ1-5; D: NA; CDR3: CASSFRRPSQPQHF; DNA: TGTGCCAGCAGTTTCAGGCGACCCTCCCAGCCCCAGCATTTT
size: once; V: TRBV15; J: TRBJ2-5; D: NA; CDR3: CATRGVEGPRGETQYF; DNA: TGTGCCACCAGGGGGGTAGAGGGCCCAAGGGGGGAGACCCAGTACTTC
size: NA; V: TRBV2; J: TRBJ1-1; D: NA; CDR3: CASSVSRVSVTEAFF; DNA: TGTGCCAGCAGCGTTTCCAGGGTATCGGTCACTGAAGCTTTCTTT
size: NA; V: TRBV14; J: TRBJ2-7; D: NA; CDR3: CASSQASEQYF; DNA: TGTGCCAGCAGCCAAGCCTCCGAGCAGTACTTC
size: NA; V: TRBV25-1; J: TRBJ2-3; D: NA; CDR3: CASSIGDSSTDTQYF; DNA: TGTGCCAGCAGTATTGGTGACAGCTCCACAGATACGCAGTATTTT
size: NA; V: TRBV5-6; J: TRBJ1-5; D: NA; CDR3: CASSLSGNQPQHF; DNA: TGTGCCAGCAGCTTGAGCGGCAATCAGCCCCAGCATTTT
size: NA; V: TRBV20-1; J: TRBJ2-3; D: NA; CDR3: CSASRDTQYF; DNA: TGCAGTGCTAGCAGGGATACGCAGTATTTT
size: NA; V: TRBV21-1; J: TRBJ2-1; D: NA; CDR3: CASSNWASGRSHEQFF; DNA: TGTGCCAGCAGCAATTGGGCGAGCGGGAGATCGCATGAGCAGTTCTTC
size: NA; V: TRBV5-5; J: TRBJ2-2; D: NA; CDR3: CASSRDRRGELFF; DNA: TGTGCCAGCAGCCGGGATCGTCGAGGGGAGCTGTTTTTT
size: NA; V: TRBV7-3; J: TRBJ2-1; D: NA; CDR3: CASSPLDEQFF; DNA: TGTGCCAGCAGCCCTTTAGATGAGCAGTTCTTC
size: NA; V: TRBV5-4; J: TRBJ1-2; D: NA; CDR3: CASSLAQGGSFGGYTF; DNA: TGTGCCAGCAGCTTGGCGCAGGGTGGGTCGTTCGGGGGCTACACCTTC
size: once; V: TRBV15; J: TRBJ2-1; D: TRBD1; CDR3: CATSRKRQGSSPSRFF; DNA: TGTGCCACCAGCAGAAAACGACAGGGTTCCTCGCCCAGCAGGTTCTTC
size: NA; V: TRBV7-7; J: TRBJ2-5; D: NA; CDR3: CASSLAGETQYF; DNA: TGTGCTAGCAGCTTGGCAGGGGAGACCCAGTACTTC
size: NA; V: TRBV10-1; J: TRBJ1-1; D: TRBD1; CDR3: CASLKKGAVNTEAFF; DNA: TGCGCCAGCCTCAAAAAGGGGGCGGTTAACACTGAAGCTTTCTTT
size: NA; V: TRBV27; J: TRBJ2-2; D: NA; CDR3: CASSSLGLAPGELFF; DNA: TGTGCCAGCAGTTCCCTCGGACTGGCTCCCGGGGAGCTGTTTTTT
size: NA; V: TRBV5-8; J: TRBJ2-5; D: TRBD1; CDR3: CASSPGQGLETQYF; DNA: TGTGCCAGCAGCCCTGGACAGGGGTTGGAGACCCAGTACTTC
size: NA; V: TRBV7-2; J: TRBJ1-1; D: NA; CDR3: CASSQDPGRGTEAFF; DNA: TGTGCCAGCAGTCAAGACCCGGGGCGGGGGACTGAAGCTTTCTTT
size: NA; V: TRBV5-1; J: TRBJ2-1; D: NA; CDR3: CASSLDDSSKQFF; DNA: TGCGCCAGCAGCCTCGATGACTCATCCAAGCAGTTCTTC
size: once; V: TRBV18; J: TRBJ2-7; D: TRBD2; CDR3: CASSPTHSSGVHSYEQYF; DNA: TGTGCCAGCTCACCTACCCATTCTAGCGGGGTACACTCCTACGAGCAGTACTTC
size: NA; V: TRBV9; J: TRBJ1-2; D: TRBD1; CDR3: CASSVEVRGNYGYTF; DNA: TGTGCCAGCAGCGTAGAGGTCAGGGGGAACTATGGCTACACCTTC
size: NA; V: TRBV7-9; J: TRBJ2-6; D: TRBD1; CDR3: CASSYGQGNSGANVLTF; DNA: TGTGCCAGCAGCTACGGACAGGGCAACTCTGGGGCCAACGTCCTGACTTTC
size: NA; V: TRBV28; J: TRBJ2-3; D: NA; CDR3: CASSFSAGASTDTQYF; DNA: TGTGCCAGCAGTTTCTCTGCGGGGGCGAGCACAGATACGCAGTATTTT
size: NA; V: TRBV2; J: TRBJ2-5; D: TRBD2; CDR3: CARRGLAGGGGLETQYF; DNA: TGTGCCAGGAGAGGGCTAGCGGGAGGCGGAGGGTTGGAGACCCAGTACTTC
size: NA; V: TRBV13; J: TRBJ1-5; D: NA; CDR3: CASRGRGSNQPQHF; DNA: TGTGCCAGCAGGGGCAGGGGAAGCAATCAGCCCCAGCATTTT
size: NA; V: TRBV7-2; J: TRBJ2-4; D: NA; CDR3: CASSLAIQWKGDIQYF; DNA: TGTGCCAGCAGCTTAGCGATCCAGTGGAAGGGGGACATTCAGTACTTC
size: NA; V: TRBV5-8; J: TRBJ2-3; D: TRBD2; CDR3: CASSSPTSGPDTQYF; DNA: TGTGCCAGCAGCTCCCCGACTAGCGGCCCAGATACGCAGTATTTT